What follows describes a single TCR beta chain. CDR3 length equals 15 residues. Germline-derived CDR1 and CDR2 are MNHNY and SVGAGI (reference sequence). V was clipped by 4 bases and J by 4 bases; unmatched bases: 6. The data belong to a study of shared clonotypes between healthy human individuals. TCRdb's copy holds only in-frame clones and misses some; the assay was immunoSEQ multiplex PCR. This sample has about 680,000 clones, with 92% found just once. CD45RO-negative, CCR7-positively selected cells formed the naive CD8 fraction, excluding terminally differentiated effector memory CD45RA+ cells. Those who donated were healthy HIV-negative adults, with no recent acute infections or vaccinations reported.

The sequencing input was naive CD8+ T cells sorted from blood. The receptor's source is a man aged 25-40 years in good health. The rearrangement links TRBV6-6 to TRBJ1-2, with 10 bases fitting TRBD1. This CDR3 reads CASSSDRGPGYGYTF. The DNA for the CDR3 is TGTGCCAGCAGTTCCGACAGGGGGCCTGGCTATGGCTACACCTTC.